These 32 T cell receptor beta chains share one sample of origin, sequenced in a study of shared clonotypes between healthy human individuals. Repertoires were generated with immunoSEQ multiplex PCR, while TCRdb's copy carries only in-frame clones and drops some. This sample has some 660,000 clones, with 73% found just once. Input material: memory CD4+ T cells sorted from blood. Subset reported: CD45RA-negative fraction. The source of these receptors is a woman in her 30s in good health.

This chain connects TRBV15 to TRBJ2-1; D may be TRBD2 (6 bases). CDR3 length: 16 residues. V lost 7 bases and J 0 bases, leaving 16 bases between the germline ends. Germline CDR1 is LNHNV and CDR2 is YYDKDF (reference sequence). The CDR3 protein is CATTGPGELSYNEQFF. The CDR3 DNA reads TGTGCCACCACGGGGCCGGGGGAGCTCTCCTACAATGAGCAGTTCTTC. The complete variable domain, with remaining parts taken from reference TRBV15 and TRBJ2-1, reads DAMVIQNPRYQVTQFGKPVTLSCSQTLNHNVMYWYQQKSSQAPKLLFHYYDKDFNNEADTPDNFQSRRPNTSFCFLDIRSPGLGDTAMYLCATTGPGELSYNEQFFGPGTRLTVL.

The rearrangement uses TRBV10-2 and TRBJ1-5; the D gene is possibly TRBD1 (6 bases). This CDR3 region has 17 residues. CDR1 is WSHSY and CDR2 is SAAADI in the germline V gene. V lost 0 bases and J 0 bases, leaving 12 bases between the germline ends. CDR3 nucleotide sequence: TGCGCCAGCAGTGAGTCATGGACAGCATATAGCAATCAGCCCCAGCATTTT. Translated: CASSESWTAYSNQPQHF.

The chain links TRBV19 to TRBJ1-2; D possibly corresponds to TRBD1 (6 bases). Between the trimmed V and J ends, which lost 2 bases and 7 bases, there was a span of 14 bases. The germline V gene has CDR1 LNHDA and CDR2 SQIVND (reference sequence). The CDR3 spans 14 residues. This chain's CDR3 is CASSISSDSVGYTF. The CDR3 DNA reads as TGTGCCAGTAGTATAAGTTCGGACAGTGTTGGCTACACCTTC.

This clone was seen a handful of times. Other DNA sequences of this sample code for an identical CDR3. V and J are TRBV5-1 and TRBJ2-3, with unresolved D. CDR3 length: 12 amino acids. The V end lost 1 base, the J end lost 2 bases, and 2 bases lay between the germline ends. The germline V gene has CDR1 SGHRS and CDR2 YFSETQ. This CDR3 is CASSLNTDTQYF. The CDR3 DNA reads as TGCGCCAGCAGCTTGAACACAGATACGCAGTATTTT.

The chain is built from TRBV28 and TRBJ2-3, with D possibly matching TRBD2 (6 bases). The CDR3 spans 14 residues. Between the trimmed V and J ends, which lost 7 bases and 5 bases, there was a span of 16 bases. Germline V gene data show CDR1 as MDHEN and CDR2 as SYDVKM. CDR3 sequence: CASTSGGRLDTQYF. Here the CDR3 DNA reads TGTGCCAGCACCTCCGGGGGAAGGTTAGATACGCAGTATTTT.

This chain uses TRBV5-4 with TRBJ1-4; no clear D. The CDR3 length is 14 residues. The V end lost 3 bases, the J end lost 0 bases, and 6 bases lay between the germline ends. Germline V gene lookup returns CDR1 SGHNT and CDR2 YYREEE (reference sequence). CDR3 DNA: TGTGCCAGCAGCTCGAGTGCAACTAATGAAAAACTGTTTTTT. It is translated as CASSSSATNEKLFF.

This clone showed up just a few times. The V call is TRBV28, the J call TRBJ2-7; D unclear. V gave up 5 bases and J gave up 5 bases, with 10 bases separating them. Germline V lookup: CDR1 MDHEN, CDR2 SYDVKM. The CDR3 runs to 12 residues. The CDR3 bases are TGTGCCAGCAGTGCCTTTTTGAACGAGCAGTACTTC. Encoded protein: CASSAFLNEQYF.

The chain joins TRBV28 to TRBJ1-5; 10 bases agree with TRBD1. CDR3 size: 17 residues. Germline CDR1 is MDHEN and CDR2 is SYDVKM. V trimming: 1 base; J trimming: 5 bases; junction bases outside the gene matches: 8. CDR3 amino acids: CASSLSRWGQGYQPQHF. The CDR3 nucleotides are TGTGCCAGCAGTTTATCCAGGTGGGGACAGGGGTATCAGCCCCAGCATTTT.

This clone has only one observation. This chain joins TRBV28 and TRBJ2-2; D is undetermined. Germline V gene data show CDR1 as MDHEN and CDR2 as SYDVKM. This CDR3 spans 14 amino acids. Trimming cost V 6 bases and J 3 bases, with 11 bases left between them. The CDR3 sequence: CASRGAADTGELFF. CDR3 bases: TGTGCCAGCAGGGGCGCGGCGGACACCGGGGAGCTGTTTTTT.

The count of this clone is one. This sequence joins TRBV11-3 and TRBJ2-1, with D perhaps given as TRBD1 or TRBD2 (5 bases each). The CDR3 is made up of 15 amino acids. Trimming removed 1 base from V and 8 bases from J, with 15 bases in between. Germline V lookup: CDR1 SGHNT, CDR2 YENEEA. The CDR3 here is CASSLVGRVGDEQFF. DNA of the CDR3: TGTGCCAGCAGCTTAGTGGGACGGGTCGGGGATGAGCAGTTCTTC.

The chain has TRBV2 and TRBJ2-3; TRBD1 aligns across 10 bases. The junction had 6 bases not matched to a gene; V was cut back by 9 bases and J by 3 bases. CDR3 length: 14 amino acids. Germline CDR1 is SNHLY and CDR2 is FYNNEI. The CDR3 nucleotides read TGTGCCAGTTCCTGGGGACAGGGGACAGATACGCAGTATTTT. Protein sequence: CASSWGQGTDTQYF. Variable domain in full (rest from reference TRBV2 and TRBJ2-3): EPEVTQTPSHQVTQMGQEVILRCVPISNHLYFYWYRQILGQKVEFLVSFYNNEISEKSEIFDDQFSVERPDGSNFTLKIRSTKLEDSAMYFCASSWGQGTDTQYFGPGTRLTVL.

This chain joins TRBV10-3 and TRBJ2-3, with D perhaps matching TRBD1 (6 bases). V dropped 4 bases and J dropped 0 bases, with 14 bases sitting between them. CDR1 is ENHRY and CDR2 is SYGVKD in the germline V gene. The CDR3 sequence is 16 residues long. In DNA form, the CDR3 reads TGTGCCATCAGTGCAGCACAGGGCTTAAGCACAGATACGCAGTATTTT. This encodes CAISAAQGLSTDTQYF.

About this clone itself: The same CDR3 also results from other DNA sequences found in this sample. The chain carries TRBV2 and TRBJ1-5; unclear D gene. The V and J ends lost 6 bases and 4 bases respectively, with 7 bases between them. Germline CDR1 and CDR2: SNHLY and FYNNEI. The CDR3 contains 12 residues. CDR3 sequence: CASSGTNQPQHF. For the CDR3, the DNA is TGTGCCAGCAGCGGTACTAATCAGCCCCAGCATTTT. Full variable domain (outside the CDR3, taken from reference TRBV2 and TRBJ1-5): EPEVTQTPSHQVTQMGQEVILRCVPISNHLYFYWYRQILGQKVEFLVSFYNNEISEKSEIFDDQFSVERPDGSNFTLKIRSTKLEDSAMYFCASSGTNQPQHFGDGTRLSIL.

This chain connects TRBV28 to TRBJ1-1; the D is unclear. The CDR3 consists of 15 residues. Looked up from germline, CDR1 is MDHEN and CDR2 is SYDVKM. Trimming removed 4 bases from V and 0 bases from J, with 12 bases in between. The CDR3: CASSSLTTVNTEAFF. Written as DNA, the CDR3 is TGTGCCAGCAGTTCATTGACGACTGTGAACACTGAAGCTTTCTTT.

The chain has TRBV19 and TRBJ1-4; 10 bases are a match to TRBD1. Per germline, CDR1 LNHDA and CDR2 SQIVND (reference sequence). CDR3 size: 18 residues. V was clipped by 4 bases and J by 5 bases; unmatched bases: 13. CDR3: CASSRETGGAGGNEKLFF. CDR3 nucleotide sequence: TGTGCCAGTAGTAGGGAGACAGGGGGCGCCGGAGGAAATGAAAAACTGTTTTTT.

CDR3 nucleotides: TGTGCCAGCAGCTCCAGTCGTGGGATCGAGACGCAGTATTTT. Translation: CASSSSRGIETQYF. The chain employs TRBV11-2 and TRBJ2-3, with no clear D. Deletions cut 4 bases from V and 9 bases from J, with 17 bases between. Germline-derived CDR1 and CDR2 are SGHAT and FQNNGV. This CDR3 has 14 amino acids.

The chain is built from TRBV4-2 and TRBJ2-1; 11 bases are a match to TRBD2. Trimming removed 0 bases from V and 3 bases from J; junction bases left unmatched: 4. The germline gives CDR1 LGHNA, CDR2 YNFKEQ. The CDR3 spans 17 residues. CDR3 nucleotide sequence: TGTGCCAGCAGCCAAGAAACTCTAGCGGGAGGCTACAATGAGCAGTTCTTC. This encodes CASSQETLAGGYNEQFF.

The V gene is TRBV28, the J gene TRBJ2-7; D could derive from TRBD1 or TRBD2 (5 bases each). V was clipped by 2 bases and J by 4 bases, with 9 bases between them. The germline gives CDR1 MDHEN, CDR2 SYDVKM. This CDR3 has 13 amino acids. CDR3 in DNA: TGTGCCAGCAGTTTAATGTGGGGGTACGAGCAGTACTTC. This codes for CASSLMWGYEQYF.

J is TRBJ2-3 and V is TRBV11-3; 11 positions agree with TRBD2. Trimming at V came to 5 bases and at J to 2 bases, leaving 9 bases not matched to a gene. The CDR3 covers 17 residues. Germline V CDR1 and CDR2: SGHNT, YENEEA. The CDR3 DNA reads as TGTGCCAGCAGCAACCGGGTAGCGGGAGGGCCCACAGATACGCAGTATTTT. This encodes CASSNRVAGGPTDTQYF.

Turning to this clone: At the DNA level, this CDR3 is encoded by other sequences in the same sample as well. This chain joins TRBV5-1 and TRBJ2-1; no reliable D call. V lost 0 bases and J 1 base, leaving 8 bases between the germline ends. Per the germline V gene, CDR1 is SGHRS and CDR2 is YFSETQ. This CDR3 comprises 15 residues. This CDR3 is CASSLASSSYNEQFF. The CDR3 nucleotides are TGCGCCAGCAGCTTGGCTAGTTCGTCCTACAATGAGCAGTTCTTC.

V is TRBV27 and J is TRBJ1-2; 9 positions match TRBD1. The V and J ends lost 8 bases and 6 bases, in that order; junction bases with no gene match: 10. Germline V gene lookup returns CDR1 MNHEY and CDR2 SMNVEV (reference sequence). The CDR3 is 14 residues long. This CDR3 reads CASRLKGQGHGYTF. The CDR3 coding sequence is TGTGCCAGCCGACTGAAGGGACAGGGACATGGCTACACCTTC.

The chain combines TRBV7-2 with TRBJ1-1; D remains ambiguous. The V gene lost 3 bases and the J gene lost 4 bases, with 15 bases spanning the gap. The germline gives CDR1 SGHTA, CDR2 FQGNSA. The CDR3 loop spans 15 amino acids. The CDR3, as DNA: TGTGCCAGCAGCTTTCAAAGATCGCGTCGCACTGAAGCTTTCTTT. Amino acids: CASSFQRSRRTEAFF.

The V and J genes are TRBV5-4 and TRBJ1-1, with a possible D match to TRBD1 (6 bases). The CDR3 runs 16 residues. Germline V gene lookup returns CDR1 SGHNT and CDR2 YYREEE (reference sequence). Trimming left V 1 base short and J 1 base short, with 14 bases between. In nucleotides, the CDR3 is TGTGCCAGCAGCTTGTTGCTTGGGGGCGGGAACACTGAAGCTTTCTTT. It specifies CASSLLLGGGNTEAFF.

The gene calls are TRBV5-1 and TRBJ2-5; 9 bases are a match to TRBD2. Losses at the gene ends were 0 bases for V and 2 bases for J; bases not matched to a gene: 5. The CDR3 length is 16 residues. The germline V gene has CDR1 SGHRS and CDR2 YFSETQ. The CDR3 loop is CASSLAPLAGQETQYF. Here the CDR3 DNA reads TGCGCCAGCAGCTTGGCGCCGCTAGCGGGACAAGAGACCCAGTACTTC.

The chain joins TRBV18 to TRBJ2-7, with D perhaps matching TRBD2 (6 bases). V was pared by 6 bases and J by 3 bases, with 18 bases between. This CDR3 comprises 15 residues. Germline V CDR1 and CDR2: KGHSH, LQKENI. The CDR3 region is CASSPMGNGGYEQYF. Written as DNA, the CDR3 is TGTGCCAGCTCCCCCATGGGTAACGGGGGCTACGAGCAGTACTTC.

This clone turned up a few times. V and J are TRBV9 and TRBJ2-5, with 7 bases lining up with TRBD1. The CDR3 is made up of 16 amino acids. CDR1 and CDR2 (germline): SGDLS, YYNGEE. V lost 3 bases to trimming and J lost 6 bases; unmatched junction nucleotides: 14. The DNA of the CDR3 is TGTGCCAGCAGCGCGACGCCGCAACAGGGGTGGCAGACCCAGTACTTC. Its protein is CASSATPQQGWQTQYF.

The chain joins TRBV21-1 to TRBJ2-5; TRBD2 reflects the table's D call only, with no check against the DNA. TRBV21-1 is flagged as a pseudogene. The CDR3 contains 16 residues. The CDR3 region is CASSKGLAGVGETQYF. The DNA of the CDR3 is TGTGCCAGCAGCAAAGGACTAGCGGGAGTGGGAGAGACCCAGTACTTC.

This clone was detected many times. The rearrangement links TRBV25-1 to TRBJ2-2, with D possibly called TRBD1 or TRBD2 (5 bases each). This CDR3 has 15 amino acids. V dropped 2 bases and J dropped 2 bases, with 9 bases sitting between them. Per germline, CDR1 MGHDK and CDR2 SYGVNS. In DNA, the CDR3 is TGTGCCAGCAGTGAAACGGGGCGTAACACCGGGGAGCTGTTTTTT. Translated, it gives CASSETGRNTGELFF.

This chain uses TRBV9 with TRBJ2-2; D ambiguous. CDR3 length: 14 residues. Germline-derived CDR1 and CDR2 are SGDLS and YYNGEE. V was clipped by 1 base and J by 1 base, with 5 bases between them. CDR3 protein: CASSVSRNTGELFF. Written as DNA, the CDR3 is TGTGCCAGCAGCGTATCCAGGAACACCGGGGAGCTGTTTTTT.

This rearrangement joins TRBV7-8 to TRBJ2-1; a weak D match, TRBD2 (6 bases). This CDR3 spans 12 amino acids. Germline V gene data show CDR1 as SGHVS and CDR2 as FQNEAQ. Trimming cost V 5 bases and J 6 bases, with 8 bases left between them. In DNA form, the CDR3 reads TGTGCCAGCAGCCAGACTAGCAATGAGCAGTTCTTC. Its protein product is CASSQTSNEQFF.

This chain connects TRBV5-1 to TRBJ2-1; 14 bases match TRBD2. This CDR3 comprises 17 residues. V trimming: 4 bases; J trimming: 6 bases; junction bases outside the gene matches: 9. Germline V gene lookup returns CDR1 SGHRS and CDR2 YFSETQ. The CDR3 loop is CASSRDEGLAGANEQFF. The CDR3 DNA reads TGCGCCAGCAGCAGGGACGAGGGACTAGCGGGAGCCAATGAGCAGTTCTTC. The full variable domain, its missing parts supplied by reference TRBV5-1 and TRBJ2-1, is KAGVTQTPRYLIKTRGQQVTLSCSPISGHRSVSWYQQTPGQGLQFLFEYFSETQRNKGNFPGRFSGRQFSNSRSEMNVSTLELGDSALYLCASSRDEGLAGANEQFFGPGTRLTVL.

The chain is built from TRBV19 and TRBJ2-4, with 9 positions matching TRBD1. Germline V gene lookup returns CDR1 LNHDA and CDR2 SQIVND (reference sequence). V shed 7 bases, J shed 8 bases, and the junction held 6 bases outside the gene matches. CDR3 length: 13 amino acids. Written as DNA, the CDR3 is TGTGCCAGTACTACAGGGGGCGCGGACATTCAGTACTTC. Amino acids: CASTTGGADIQYF. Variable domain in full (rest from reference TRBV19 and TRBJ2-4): DGGITQSPKYLFRKEGQNVTLSCEQNLNHDAMYWYRQDPGQGLRLIYYSQIVNDFQKGDIAEGYSVSREKKESFPLTVTSAQKNPTAFYLCASTTGGADIQYFGAGTRLSVL.